The 16 T cell receptor beta chains in this list originate from one sample, sequenced in a study of blood T cell repertoires in COVID-19. Assay: immunoSEQ multiplex PCR; the TCRdb copy retains only in-frame clones and omits some. The repertoire holds about 180,000 clones, with roughly 80% as singletons. The sample consisted of peripheral blood. The receptor source for this set is a man younger than 30 with active or convalescent COVID-19.

This clone has only a few counts. This rearrangement joins TRBV13 to TRBJ2-5; 9 bases line up with TRBD2. V was pared by 6 bases and J by 5 bases, with 7 bases of the junction left unmatched. Germline V gene lookup returns CDR1 PRHDT and CDR2 FYEKMQ (reference sequence). The CDR3 loop spans 14 amino acids. CDR3 protein: CASRISGGGETQYF. Written as DNA, the CDR3 is TGTGCCAGCAGAATTAGCGGGGGAGGCGAGACCCAGTACTTC.

The V call is TRBV19, the J call TRBJ1-6; 10 bases match TRBD1. CDR1 is LNHDA, CDR2 SQIVND, per germline (reference sequence). The ends lost 8 bases at V and 0 bases at J; junction bases unmatched: 7. The CDR3 is 17 residues long. The CDR3 DNA sequence: TGTGCCAGTGTCGGGGGACAGGGGACCTCCTATAATTCACCCCTCCACTTT. Protein product: CASVGGQGTSYNSPLHF.

The gene calls are TRBV3-1 (or the pseudogene TRBV3-2) and TRBJ2-7, with TRBD2 identical over 7 bases. CDR1 LGHDT and CDR2 YNNKEL come from the germline V gene (reference sequence). This CDR3 has 15 amino acids. With 5 bases clipped from V and 3 bases from J, the junction kept 10 bases outside the gene matches. The CDR3 reads CASSEGAGNSYEQYF. The DNA for the CDR3 is TGTGCCAGCAGCGAGGGAGCGGGAAATAGCTACGAGCAGTACTTC.

The V call is TRBV4-1, the J call TRBJ1-4; D gene unclear. Germline V gene lookup returns CDR1 MGHRA and CDR2 YSYEKL. The CDR3 is made up of 18 amino acids. Trimming stripped 2 bases from V and 0 bases from J, with 16 bases between. Here the CDR3 reads CASSQIFRTGTTNEKLFF. CDR3 sequence (DNA): TGCGCCAGCAGCCAAATATTTCGGACGGGGACAACTAATGAAAAACTGTTTTTT.

This chain joins TRBV11-2 and TRBJ2-3; D possibly corresponds to TRBD2 (5 bases). Deletions cut 5 bases from V and 3 bases from J, with 12 bases between. Germline CDR1 reads SGHAT; CDR2 reads FQNNGV. This CDR3 has 14 amino acids. As DNA, the CDR3 is TGTGCCAGCAGCCCCATAGGACTGACAGATACGCAGTATTTT. Its translation: CASSPIGLTDTQYF.

The rearrangement uses TRBV29-1 and TRBJ2-5; 8 bases line up with TRBD1. CDR1 is SQVTM, CDR2 ANQGSEA, per germline. This CDR3 spans 12 amino acids. The V and J ends lost 8 bases and 2 bases, in that order; junction bases with no gene match: 4. The CDR3 coding sequence is TGCAGCATAGGACAGGGACAAGAGACCCAGTACTTC. Its translation is CSIGQGQETQYF.

The rearrangement links TRBV11-2 to TRBJ2-1, with 7 bases identical to TRBD1. The CDR3 length is 13 residues. CDR1 and CDR2 (germline): SGHAT, FQNNGV. Trimming removed 5 bases from V and 10 bases from J; junction bases left unmatched: 8. The CDR3 here is CASSHRQGGEQFF. DNA of the CDR3: TGTGCCAGCAGCCACCGACAGGGCGGGGAGCAGTTCTTC.

The chain has TRBV30 and TRBJ1-6, with D perhaps matching TRBD1 (5 bases). V shed 0 bases and J shed 4 bases, with 16 bases lying between them. CDR1 is GTSNPN, CDR2 SVGIG, per germline (reference sequence). The CDR3 contains 17 residues. The CDR3 nucleotides are TGTGCCTGGAGTGTACATGGGGGGGGGACTTATAATTCACCCCTCCACTTT. Protein: CAWSVHGGGTYNSPLHF.

This clone appeared once. This rearrangement joins TRBV25-1 to TRBJ2-2; TRBD1 matches at 8 bases. The CDR3 length is 18 residues. Germline assignment: CDR1 MGHDK and CDR2 SYGVNS. Trimming at V came to 5 bases and at J to 0 bases, leaving 11 bases not matched to a gene. The DNA of the CDR3 is TGTGCCAGCAGTCAGTGGAGGACAGGGAAGGCGAACACCGGGGAGCTGTTTTTT. It specifies CASSQWRTGKANTGELFF.

J is TRBJ2-3 and V is TRBV18, with a weak D call TRBD1 (6 bases). The CDR3 length is 14 residues. V was clipped by 6 bases and J by 0 bases, with 10 bases between them. Germline-derived CDR1 and CDR2 are KGHSH and LQKENI. CDR3 protein: CASSGTPSTDTQYF. CDR3 sequence (DNA): TGTGCCAGCTCTGGGACACCGAGCACAGATACGCAGTATTTT.

This chain uses TRBV7-3 with TRBJ1-2; 8 positions agree with TRBD1. V lost 5 bases to trimming and J lost 2 bases; unmatched junction nucleotides: 13. The length of the CDR3 is 17 residues. Germline V gene lookup returns CDR1 SGHTA and CDR2 FQGTGA. The CDR3 here is CASSPTDRVEGNYGYTF. The CDR3 region has the DNA TGTGCCAGCAGCCCTACGGACAGGGTAGAGGGGAACTATGGCTACACCTTC. Full variable domain (missing parts from reference TRBV7-3 and TRBJ1-2): GAGVSQTPSNKVTEKGKYVELRCDPISGHTALYWYRQSLGQGPEFLIYFQGTGAADDSGLPNDRFFAVRPEGSVSTLKIQRTERGDSAVYLCASSPTDRVEGNYGYTFGSGTRLTVV.

The CDR3 DNA follows: TGCGCCAGCAGTTTAGGACAGGACCACACTGAAGCTTTCTTT. It is translated as CASSLGQDHTEAFF. V gene TRBV5-1 combines with J gene TRBJ1-1; 7 bases are shared with TRBD1. The CDR3 has 14 residues. Germline CDR1 SGHRS, CDR2 YFSETQ. The J segment lost 3 bases and the V segment lost 5 bases, leaving 7 bases of the junction unmatched.

This clone was seen only once. The chain links TRBV25-1 to TRBJ2-5; TRBD1 matches at 7 bases. CDR3 length: 15 amino acids. The junction had 9 bases not matched to a gene; V was cut back by 3 bases and J by 5 bases. The germline V gene has CDR1 MGHDK and CDR2 SYGVNS. The CDR3 is CASSDPGPRGETQYF. The CDR3 DNA sequence: TGTGCCAGCAGTGACCCGGGCCCCAGGGGGGAGACCCAGTACTTC. Filled out from reference TRBV25-1 and TRBJ2-5, the complete variable domain reads EADIYQTPRYLVIGTGKKITLECSQTMGHDKMYWYQQDPGMELHLIHYSYGVNSTEKGDLSSESTVSRIRTEHFPLTLESARPSHTSQYLCASSDPGPRGETQYFGPGTRLLVL.

CDR3: CASSPSGAVNTEAFF. In DNA, the CDR3 is TGTGCCAGCTCACCATCGGGAGCAGTGAACACTGAAGCTTTCTTT. This chain links TRBV18 with TRBJ1-1; no clear D. Germline assignment: CDR1 KGHSH and CDR2 LQKENI. The CDR3 totals 15 residues. V was clipped by 2 bases and J by 0 bases, with 10 bases between them. Looking up the rest from reference TRBV18 and TRBJ1-1 gives the full variable domain: NAGVMQNPRHLVRRRGQEARLRCSPMKGHSHVYWYRQLPEEGLKFMVYLQKENIIDESGMPKERFSAEFPKEGPSILRIQQVVRGDSAAYFCASSPSGAVNTEAFFGQGTRLTVV.

The genes are TRBV10-1 and TRBJ1-4, with 8 bases fitting TRBD1. The CDR3 loop spans 12 amino acids. The ends lost 11 bases at V and 16 bases at J; junction bases unmatched: 15. CDR1 and CDR2 (germline): WNHNN, SYGVQD (reference sequence). This chain's CDR3 is CAVSDRVRVAFF. As DNA, the CDR3 is TGCGCCGTCTCGGACAGGGTCCGCGTTGCGTTTTTT.

The CDR3 loop reads CASSRRGGPETQYF. CDR3 nucleotides: TGTGCCAGCAGCCGCCGGGGGGGCCCGGAGACCCAGTACTTC. The chain has TRBV5-4 and TRBJ2-5; 8 bases align to TRBD2. The V gene's germline CDR1 is SGHNT and CDR2 YYREEE (reference sequence). V shed 4 bases and J 5 bases; nucleotides not matched to a gene: 7. CDR3 length equals 14 residues.